Listed below are T cell receptor beta chains from one sample, sequenced in a study of cytomegalovirus exposure and HLA in healthy donors. The assay was immunoSEQ multiplex PCR, and TCRdb's table has in-frame clones only and misses some. The sample lists roughly 150,000 clones; 70% to 85% were seen once. Specimen: PBMCs. These receptors originate from a male donor in good health and CMV-seronegative. The CDR3 runs from the conserved cysteine through the conserved F or W. The order of the fields is clone size, J gene, D gene, V gene, CDR3 DNA, CDR3 protein. The D gene is left open where the match is weak. Clone size is stated in some rows and not others, as once, few, many or a class when expanded.

.,TRBJ2-4,.,TRBV19,TGTGCCAGTAGTCCGCAGGGGTTAGCCAAAAACATTCAGTACTTC,CASSPQGLAKNIQYF
.,TRBJ1-6,TRBD1,TRBV6-5,TGTGCCAGCACCGATACAGGGGGCCATAATTCACCCCTCCACTTT,CASTDTGGHNSPLHF
.,TRBJ2-1,TRBD2,TRBV19,TGTGCCAGTAGTATAGGGGTACTAGCGGGGGGAGGGAATGAGCAGTTCTTC,CASSIGVLAGGGNEQFF
.,TRBJ1-6,.,TRBV30,TGTGCCTATCAGGGTCGGGTGAATTCACCCCTCCACTTT,CAYQGRVNSPLHF
once,TRBJ1-1,.,TRBV28,TGTGCCAGCAGTCAACCACGGGGGAGAAGAGCTTTCTTT,CASSQPRGRRAFF
.,TRBJ1-1,.,TRBV7-2,TGTGCCAGCAGCTCCAGAAGTATGAACACTGAAGCTTTCTTT,CASSSRSMNTEAFF
.,TRBJ2-7,.,TRBV19,TGTGCCAGTAGGGGGGCTCGGGCCTACGAGCAGTACTTC,CASRGARAYEQYF
.,TRBJ2-1,.,TRBV5-1,TGCGCCAGCAGCGTACAGGGCGTGAACAATGAGCAGTTCTTC,CASSVQGVNNEQFF
.,TRBJ2-1,.,TRBV4-2,TGTGCCAGCAGCCAAGATCCTTCCGCGGGCTGCAATGAGCAGTTCTTC,CASSQDPSAGCNEQFF
.,TRBJ2-4,TRBD1,TRBV28,TGTGCCAGCAGTTTACAGGCAGGGGGCGCCAAAAACATTCAGTACTTC,CASSLQAGGAKNIQYF
.,TRBJ1-2,TRBD1,TRBV6-6,TGTGCCAGCAGTGGACAGGCTGGCTACACCTTC,CASSGQAGYTF
once,TRBJ2-5,TRBD2,TRBV28,TGTGCCACCTCTAGCGGACGAGGAGAGACCCAGTACTTC,CATSSGRGETQYF
.,TRBJ1-1,.,TRBV29-1,TGCAGCGTTGAATTCAGGGCTGAAGCTTTCTTT,CSVEFRAEAFF
once,TRBJ1-6,.,TRBV9,TGTGCCAGCAGCCAAACAGGGATGCGCTCACCCCTCCACTTT,CASSQTGMRSPLHF
.,TRBJ1-4,.,TRBV5-1,TGCGCCAGCAGCTTCTGGGGAGGGAATGAAAAACTGTTTTTT,CASSFWGGNEKLFF
few,TRBJ2-2,.,TRBV9,TGTGCCAGCAGCGTAGTTCAAACCGGGGAGCTGTTTTTT,CASSVVQTGELFF
.,TRBJ2-5,.,TRBV9,TGTGCCAGCAGCCGTGAGGAATGGGTGGAGACCCAGTACTTC,CASSREEWVETQYF
.,TRBJ2-7,.,TRBV11-1,TGTGCCAGCAGAGATATACGGGGGTCCCACGAGCAGTACTTC,CASRDIRGSHEQYF
.,TRBJ2-7,.,TRBV9,TGTGCCAGCAGCGTAGGGGCAGGGTGGGACGAGCAGTACTTC,CASSVGAGWDEQYF
.,TRBJ1-2,TRBD1,TRBV7-3,TGTGCCAGCAGCTCCACAGGGGGTTATGGCTACACCTTC,CASSSTGGYGYTF
.,TRBJ1-3,.,TRBV30,TGTGCCTGGAGTCCGGTGAGCTCTGGAAACACCATATATTTT,CAWSPVSSGNTIYF
.,TRBJ1-2,TRBD1,TRBV9,TGTGCCAGCAGCATCCTTGGACAGGGAAACTATGGCTACACCTTC,CASSILGQGNYGYTF
.,TRBJ1-3,.,TRBV7-9,TGTGCCAGCAGTCCGAGGGGGTCTGGAAACACCATATATTTT,CASSPRGSGNTIYF
few,TRBJ2-5,.,TRBV5-1,TGCGCCAGCAGCGCAGGTAGCGCCCAAGGGGAGACCCAGTACTTC,CASSAGSAQGETQYF
.,TRBJ2-5,TRBD2,TRBV30,TGTGCCTGGGGTGGGACTAGCGGGAGGACCCAGGGGGAGACCCAGTACTTC,CAWGGTSGRTQGETQYF
.,TRBJ1-2,TRBD1,TRBV6-1,TGTGCCAGCAGTGCCCTGACAGGGGACGTTAGCTATGGCTACACCTTC,CASSALTGDVSYGYTF
.,TRBJ2-6,.,TRBV2,TGTGCCAGCAGTGGACTGCCCTCTGGGGCCAACGTCCTGACTTTC,CASSGLPSGANVLTF
.,TRBJ2-7,.,TRBV6-6,TGTGCCAGCAGTTACTCGAATACGGGGTACGAGCAGTACTTC,CASSYSNTGYEQYF
.,TRBJ2-3,.,TRBV19,TGTGCCAGTAGGACAAGAAGCACAGATACGCAGTATTTT,CASRTRSTDTQYF
.,TRBJ1-5,.,TRBV28,TGTGCCAGCAGTTCCCCGCGGGGGGGAGGTCAGCCCCAGCATTTT,CASSSPRGGGQPQHF
.,TRBJ2-6,.,TRBV7-3,TGTGCCAGCAGTCCGGGAAACTCTGGGGCCAACGTCCTGACTTTC,CASSPGNSGANVLTF
once,TRBJ2-7,TRBD1,TRBV7-3,TGTGCCAGCAGCTCGGGACAGACCTCCTACGAGCAGTACTTC,CASSSGQTSYEQYF
.,TRBJ2-1,TRBD2,TRBV6-6,TGTGCCAGCAGTTACCGACTAGCGGGCTACAATGAGCAGTTCTTC,CASSYRLAGYNEQFF
.,TRBJ1-1,.,TRBV19,TGTGCCAGTAGTATAGAAAGGGGTCGTGAAGCTTTCTTT,CASSIERGREAFF
.,TRBJ1-1,TRBD1,TRBV4-3,TGCGCCAGCAGCCAGGGACAGGGGGCGTCAGAAGCTTTCTTT,CASSQGQGASEAFF
.,TRBJ2-1,TRBD2,TRBV28,TGTGCCAGCAGTACCGAGCTAGCGGGGGTCCACAATGAGCAGTTCTTC,CASSTELAGVHNEQFF
once,TRBJ2-7,.,TRBV7-2,TGTGCCAGCAGCACCCTTCAGGGGCGCCTAACCTACGAGCAGTACTTC,CASSTLQGRLTYEQYF
once,TRBJ1-5,TRBD1,TRBV18,TGTGCCAGCTCACCACGGGCCGACAGGGGAGGTCAGCCCCAGCATTTT,CASSPRADRGGQPQHF
.,TRBJ2-7,.,TRBV10-3,TGTGCCATCAGTGCGACAGGTATCTACGAGCAGTACTTC,CAISATGIYEQYF
.,TRBJ2-7,.,TRBV4-3,TGCGCCAGCAGCCAAGATTGGGGCGGACCTCCCTACGAGCAGTACTTC,CASSQDWGGPPYEQYF
.,TRBJ2-2,TRBD1,TRBV29-1,TGCAGCGTTTACAGGGGGCTTAACACCGGGGAGCTGTTTTTT,CSVYRGLNTGELFF
few,TRBJ2-7,.,TRBV4-1,TGCGCCAGCAGCCAAGGGATCAGAGACAGCTCCTACGAGCAGTACTTC,CASSQGIRDSSYEQYF
.,TRBJ2-2,TRBD2,TRBV18,TGTGCCAGCTCACCGTACACTCTAGCGGGGGCCGGGGAGCTGTTTTTT,CASSPYTLAGAGELFF
.,TRBJ1-5,TRBD1,TRBV7-6,TGTGCCAGCAGCTTATATTCTGCGACAGGGAACGTCCATCAGCCCCAGCATTTT,CASSLYSATGNVHQPQHF
.,TRBJ2-5,.,TRBV6-5,TGTGCCAGCAGTTACGGACTACGCCGGGAGACCCAGTACTTC,CASSYGLRRETQYF
.,TRBJ2-2,TRBD1,TRBV15,TGTGCCACCAGCAGAGACAGGGGGTGGACCGGGGAGCTGTTTTTT,CATSRDRGWTGELFF
.,TRBJ2-7,TRBD2,TRBV27,TGTGCCAGCAGCACCGGGACGGGGGGTTCCTACGAGCAGTACTTC,CASSTGTGGSYEQYF
.,TRBJ2-7,TRBD1,TRBV5-1,TGCGCCAGCAGCTTGACAGGGGACGAGCAGTACTTC,CASSLTGDEQYF
.,TRBJ2-1,.,TRBV5-1,TGCGCCAGCAGCGACCCGGGGAGCTCCTACAATGAGCAGTTCTTC,CASSDPGSSYNEQFF
few,TRBJ1-5,TRBD1,TRBV7-2,TGTGCCAGCAGCTTAGCGGGTGAGGGGGCATTTAGGCCCCAGCATTTT,CASSLAGEGAFRPQHF
few,TRBJ2-1,TRBD2,TRBV2,TGTGCCAGCAGGGCACTAGCGGGAGGAGTCGGTGAGCAGTTCTTC,CASRALAGGVGEQFF
.,TRBJ1-2,TRBD1,TRBV15,TGTGCCACCAGCAGAGGAGGGGGCGATGGCTACACCTTC,CATSRGGGDGYTF
.,TRBJ2-7,.,TRBV7-9,TGTTCCAGCAGCTTAGTAAGTGGAGGCCACTACGAGCAGTACTTC,CSSSLVSGGHYEQYF
.,TRBJ1-5,.,TRBV6-6,TGTGCCAGCAGTTACGGCGGAAACAATCAGCCCCAGCATTTT,CASSYGGNNQPQHF
.,TRBJ1-1,.,TRBV27,TGTGCCAGCAGAACCTTATATCGGGACTCCAACACTGAAGCTTTCTTT,CASRTLYRDSNTEAFF
.,TRBJ2-4,.,TRBV7-2,TGTGCCAGCAGCTCACGGACCGACCGGGGCATTCAGTACTTC,CASSSRTDRGIQYF
.,TRBJ2-7,TRBD2,TRBV6-1,TGTGCCAGCAGGGCTAGCGGGGGGTACTCCTACGAGCAGTACTTC,CASRASGGYSYEQYF
.,TRBJ2-3,TRBD2,TRBV4-3,TGCGCCAGCAGCCAAGATGCGCATCTAGCGGGAGGTTCAGATACGCAGTATTTT,CASSQDAHLAGGSDTQYF
.,TRBJ1-1,.,TRBV9,TGTGCCAGCGGGGGAGACAGGGAAGCTTTCTTT,CASGGDREAFF